A single sample is the source of the 32 T cell receptor beta chains below, sequenced in a study of monozygotic twins with inflammatory bowel disease. No DNA is given; TCRdb re-called the 5' RACE reads and lists each CDR3 protein once. There are about 200,000 distinct CDR3 sequences in the sample, with 7.5% to 8% held by the top ten. The sample taken for sequencing was blood. All receptors derive from a human donor with ulcerative colitis or Crohn's disease, or a healthy co-twin of an affected twin (not recorded which).

The chain employs TRBV6-2 or TRBV6-3 and TRBJ2-3; TCRdb outputs TRBD1, but without DNA this stays unchecked. CDR1 and CDR2 (germline): MNHEY, SVGEGT. The CDR3 has 15 amino acids. The CDR3 sequence: CASSPGAVRTDTQYF.

The rearrangement joins TRBV2 to TRBJ2-4; checking the TCRdb D call of TRBD2 is not possible without DNA. CDR1 is SNHLY and CDR2 is FYNNEI in the germline V gene. The CDR3 has 14 amino acids. This chain's CDR3 is CASSDGGLKNIQYF.

The CDR3 is CATSDLGDTQYF. The V call is TRBV24-1, the J call TRBJ2-3. The CDR3 totals 12 residues. CDR1 is KGHDR and CDR2 is SFDVKD in the germline V gene.

The chain links TRBV5-6 to TRBJ1-2. CDR1 SGHDT and CDR2 YYEEEE come from the germline V gene. CDR3 size: 14 residues. CDR3 in amino acids: CASSLEGANYGYTF.

The V call is TRBV14, the J call TRBJ2-5. This CDR3 has 15 amino acids. CDR1 and CDR2 (germline): SGHDN, FVKESK. The CDR3 region is CASSPVDWYQETQYF.

The V gene is TRBV18, the J gene TRBJ2-1; without DNA, the TCRdb call of TRBD2 cannot be checked. This CDR3 spans 16 amino acids. CDR1 KGHSH and CDR2 LQKENI come from the germline V gene. The CDR3: CASSPPGLEAGNEQFF.

The chain joins TRBV11-1 to TRBJ2-1; TCRdb returns TRBD1, unconfirmable since there is no DNA. The CDR3 covers 15 residues. Per germline, CDR1 SGHAT and CDR2 FQDESV (reference sequence). The CDR3 protein is CASSLARETYNEQFF.

CDR3 region: CASSWGALAGELFF. The rearrangement joins TRBV7-9 to TRBJ2-2; with no DNA, the TCRdb D assignment of TRBD2 cannot be verified. CDR1 SEHNR and CDR2 FQNEAQ come from the germline V gene (reference sequence). There are 14 residues in the CDR3.

The chain uses TRBV12-3 or TRBV12-4 and TRBJ1-3. The CDR3 covers 13 residues. The CDR3 region is CASSSSTGNTIYF.

The chain is built from TRBV30 and TRBJ1-3; checking the TCRdb D call of TRBD1 is not possible without DNA. The CDR3 sequence is 15 residues long. Germline values: CDR1 GTSNPN, CDR2 SVGIG (reference sequence). CDR3 sequence reads: CASQRGTDVGNTIYF.

V usage is TRBV12-3 or TRBV12-4 and J usage is TRBJ1-2; the D call of TRBD1 rests on TCRdb alone, since no DNA is present to check it. This CDR3 comprises 14 residues. This CDR3 is CASRARQVNYGYTF.

The chain employs TRBV5-1 and TRBJ2-5; absent DNA, TCRdb's TRBD1 call cannot be checked. The germline CDR1 and CDR2 sequences are SGHRS and YFSETQ. The CDR3 has 13 residues. CDR3 in amino acids: CASSGTPGETQYF.

The gene calls are TRBV6-6 and TRBJ2-1; TCRdb outputs TRBD2, but without DNA this stays unchecked. From germline, CDR1 is MNHNY and CDR2 SVGAGI (reference sequence). The CDR3 runs 14 residues. The CDR3 sequence: CASSYKRGGNEQFF.

This sequence joins TRBV7-3 and TRBJ2-2; TCRdb gives TRBD2 as the D gene, but with no DNA this cannot be confirmed. Germline-derived CDR1 and CDR2 are SGHTA and FQGTGA. This CDR3 is built from 13 residues. The CDR3 reads CASSSGLTGELFF.

V gene TRBV19 combines with J gene TRBJ1-1; TCRdb lists TRBD1, though no DNA is available to test this call. Germline V gene sequence: CDR1 LNHDA, CDR2 SQIVND (reference sequence). The CDR3 is 13 residues long. This CDR3 reads CASSTRRNTEAFF. Supplemented by reference TRBV19 and TRBJ1-1, the full variable domain reads DGGITQSPKYLFRKEGQNVTLSCEQNLNHDAMYWYRQDPGQGLRLIYYSQIVNDFQKGDIAEGYSVSREKKESFPLTVTSAQKNPTAFYLCASSTRRNTEAFFGQGTRLTVV.

The CDR3 is CSAPLKRRIGNEQFF. The chain employs TRBV20-1 and TRBJ2-1; the D call of TRBD1 rests on TCRdb alone, since no DNA is present to check it. The CDR3 sequence is 15 residues long. Germline V gene sequence: CDR1 DFQATT, CDR2 SNEGSKA (reference sequence).

The chain has TRBV24-1 and TRBJ2-1; TCRdb's D call of TRBD2 is untestable without DNA. Germline V gives CDR1 KGHDR, CDR2 SFDVKD. The CDR3 covers 15 residues. CDR3 residues: CATSGRDGEYNEQFF.

The J gene is TRBJ1-2, the V gene TRBV7-2; TCRdb proposes TRBD1, but this gene call is untestable without DNA. This CDR3 is 13 amino acids long. Germline loops: CDR1 SGHTA, CDR2 FQGNSA. The CDR3 sequence is CASSSQGNYGYTF.

The rearrangement uses TRBV5-1 and TRBJ1-6; TCRdb calls TRBD1, which cannot be checked without DNA. The CDR3 is 14 residues long. Germline assignment: CDR1 SGHRS and CDR2 YFSETQ. The CDR3 loop reads CASSRDRQHSPLHF.

The chain joins TRBV20-1 to TRBJ2-2; TCRdb outputs TRBD2, but without DNA this stays unchecked. This CDR3 is built from 14 residues. Per germline, CDR1 DFQATT and CDR2 SNEGSKA (reference sequence). The CDR3 sequence: CSARSGRDTGELFF.

The CDR3 loop is CASSTPQTGLSYNSPLHF. The V gene is TRBV11-1, the J gene TRBJ1-6; checking the TCRdb D call of TRBD1 is not possible without DNA. Per germline, CDR1 SGHAT and CDR2 FQDESV (reference sequence). The CDR3 loop spans 18 amino acids.

The V call is TRBV5-1, the J call TRBJ2-7; TCRdb designates TRBD2, a call that cannot be tested without DNA. CDR3 length equals 17 residues. Germline lookup yields CDR1 SGHRS and CDR2 YFSETQ. CDR3 region: CASSFSPPSGGSYEQYF.

V usage is TRBV7-9 and J usage is TRBJ1-1; TCRdb calls TRBD1, which cannot be checked without DNA. The germline gives CDR1 SEHNR, CDR2 FQNEAQ (reference sequence). This CDR3 spans 13 amino acids. CDR3 residues: CASSPGGHTEAFF.

V and J are TRBV7-9 and TRBJ2-1. This CDR3 comprises 15 residues. Germline V gene sequence: CDR1 SEHNR, CDR2 FQNEAQ (reference sequence). The CDR3 sequence: CASSFNLEPYNEQFF.

The chain carries TRBV20-1 and TRBJ2-1; TCRdb picks TRBD2, but there is no DNA to check that call. Per the germline V gene, CDR1 is DFQATT and CDR2 is SNEGSKA (reference sequence). The length of the CDR3 is 18 residues. CDR3 amino acids: CGAPSRIAGGDSYNEQFF.

This rearrangement joins TRBV18 to TRBJ2-7; there is no DNA to check the TCRdb D call of TRBD2. Germline CDR1 and CDR2: KGHSH and LQKENI. This CDR3 contains 13 residues. CDR3 loop: CASSPGTVGEQYF. The variable domain in full, with the rest retrieved from reference TRBV18 and TRBJ2-7, is NAGVMQNPRHLVRRRGQEARLRCSPMKGHSHVYWYRQLPEEGLKFMVYLQKENIIDESGMPKERFSAEFPKEGPSILRIQQVVRGDSAAYFCASSPGTVGEQYFGPGTRLTVT.

The rearrangement uses TRBV20-1 and TRBJ2-1. Germline CDR1 reads DFQATT; CDR2 reads SNEGSKA (reference sequence). This CDR3 contains 14 residues. This CDR3 is CSVESQLRLGEQFF.

The V and J genes are TRBV6-5 and TRBJ1-6; the D call from TCRdb, TRBD1, cannot be confirmed without DNA. This CDR3 contains 13 residues. Germline CDR1 is MNHEY and CDR2 is SVGAGI. The CDR3 sequence: CASSRTVNSPLQF.

V is TRBV29-1 and J is TRBJ2-5; TCRdb calls TRBD2, which cannot be checked without DNA. Germline CDR1 and CDR2: SQVTM and ANQGSEA. The CDR3 runs 14 residues. The CDR3 sequence is CGGTSGMREETQYF.

Here the CDR3 reads CATSDSDQRAEQFF. V is TRBV24-1 and J is TRBJ2-1; TCRdb's assignment of TRBD2 cannot be checked, as there is no DNA. Germline assignment: CDR1 KGHDR and CDR2 SFDVKD. CDR3 length: 14 amino acids.

This chain connects TRBV20-1 to TRBJ2-5. The CDR3 loop spans 14 amino acids. CDR1 and CDR2 (germline): DFQATT, SNEGSKA (reference sequence). Here the CDR3 reads CSASRSLTRETQYF.

The rearrangement links TRBV24-1 to TRBJ2-1; TCRdb names TRBD2, which stays unverified in the absence of DNA. Per germline, CDR1 KGHDR and CDR2 SFDVKD. This CDR3 is 16 amino acids long. CDR3 in amino acids: CATSDTGLAGVNEQFF.